This T cell receptor beta chain emerged from a study of type 1 regulatory T cells (TCRdb year 2021). Context from the whole study: The study characterized an in vitro protocol that generated a Tr1-enriched, alloantigen-specific CD4 T cell product named T-allo10. T-allo10 was under clinical evaluation in patients with hematological malignancies receiving allogeneic hematopoietic stem cell transplantation.

Its CDR3 holds 13 amino acids, cysteine through phenylalanine. Of the read, only the CDR3 DNA is kept; its 39 bases are in frame from base 1. V trim: 6 bases; J trim: 7 bases; unmatched bases: 6. As encoded in the germline V gene, CDR1 is SQVTM while CDR2 is ANQGSEA. The listed sequencing device is Illumina MiSeq. TCRdb itself trimmed the public reads at Q25 with fastp, ran MiXCR and retained productive beta chains. A single entry per CDR3 protein holds the most common genes and DNA from its merged rows. Counted in this sample were fewer than 20,000 distinct CDR3 sequences; roughly 10% of them appeared once. Of the sample, approximately 3% falls within the top ten clones. This clonotype was recorded at least ten times. Its antigen is currently not known. Base qualities are missing; no much larger clone stands one base away.

The TCR comes from a human donor in good health. The specimen sequenced was CD4+ T cells, either the whole sample or a sorted fraction (not recorded which). The V and J segments used are TRBV29-1 and TRBJ1-6; 7 bases in the middle match TRBD1. The CDR3 protein is CSVSRDRNSPLHF. In nucleotides, the sequence is TGCAGCGTCTCCCGGGACAGAAATTCACCCCTCCACTTT.